A single sample gave rise to the 25 T cell receptor beta chains below, sequenced in a study of shared clonotypes between healthy human individuals. It was CD45RO-negative cells, positively selected for CCR7, that made up naive CD8 cells, with terminally differentiated effector memory CD45RA+ cells excluded. Clones were sequenced by immunoSEQ multiplex PCR, and TCRdb holds only the in-frame ones, with some missing. This table has about 1,800,000 clones, about 95% appearing once. Sequencing was performed on naive CD8+ T cells sorted from blood. These receptor sequences come from a young man in good health.

The chain is built from TRBV14 and TRBJ2-6; D might be TRBD1 (5 bases). This CDR3 spans 19 amino acids. V was cut by 0 bases and J by 3 bases, with 18 bases left in between. The germline V gene encodes CDR1 SGHDN and CDR2 FVKESK. The CDR3 reads CASSQETVDVDNGANVLTF. The CDR3 DNA is TGTGCCAGCAGCCAAGAGACGGTAGACGTGGACAATGGGGCCAACGTCCTGACTTTC.

This clone has more than one count but fewer than ten. V is TRBV6-5 and J is TRBJ1-4, with a weak D call TRBD1 (5 bases). This CDR3 comprises 14 residues. Trimming removed 0 bases from V and 5 bases from J, with 7 bases in between. The germline gives CDR1 MNHEY, CDR2 SVGAGI. CDR3 DNA: TGTGCCAGCAGTTACTCGGCAGGGAATGAAAAACTGTTTTTT. This codes for CASSYSAGNEKLFF.

This clone showed up just once. This sequence joins TRBV4-1 and TRBJ2-7; 8 bases line up with TRBD1. Germline V gives CDR1 MGHRA, CDR2 YSYEKL. This CDR3 region has 15 residues. V was clipped by 0 bases and J by 2 bases; unmatched bases: 3. CDR3 region: CASSQDPTGAYEQYF. DNA of the CDR3: TGCGCCAGCAGCCAAGATCCGACAGGGGCCTACGAGCAGTACTTC.

This rearrangement joins TRBV13 to TRBJ1-2, with D possibly being TRBD1 (5 bases). The V gene's germline CDR1 is PRHDT and CDR2 FYEKMQ (reference sequence). This CDR3 region has 12 residues. The V and J ends lost 2 bases and 8 bases respectively, with 9 bases between them. This CDR3 reads CASSLRGLGYTF. CDR3 in DNA: TGTGCCAGCAGCTTAAGGGGATTAGGCTACACCTTC. Supplemented by reference TRBV13 and TRBJ1-2, the full variable domain reads AAGVIQSPRHLIKEKRETATLKCYPIPRHDTVYWYQQGPGQDPQFLISFYEKMQSDKGSIPDRFSAQQFSDYHSELNMSSLELGDSALYFCASSLRGLGYTFGSGTRLTVV.

The gene calls are TRBV5-6 and TRBJ1-4, with D hard to call. The ends were cut back, 1 base at V and 5 bases at J, with 6 bases in the middle. This CDR3 has 13 amino acids. Germline-derived CDR1 and CDR2 are SGHDT and YYEEEE. The CDR3 here is CASSLSANEKLFF. The CDR3 nucleotides read TGTGCCAGCAGCTTGTCAGCGAATGAAAAACTGTTTTTT.

V is TRBV9 and J is TRBJ2-3; the D is unclear. This CDR3 spans 10 amino acids. V gave up 3 bases and J gave up 7 bases, with 3 bases separating them. CDR1 SGDLS and CDR2 YYNGEE come from the germline V gene. Here the CDR3 DNA reads TGTGCCAGCAGCGGTAATACGCAGTATTTT. It specifies CASSGNTQYF.

The chain combines TRBV7-9 with TRBJ2-5; 8 nucleotides line up with TRBD1. The J segment lost 5 bases and the V segment lost 5 bases, leaving 10 bases of the junction unmatched. Germline values: CDR1 SEHNR, CDR2 FQNEAQ (reference sequence). This CDR3 has 15 amino acids. CDR3 nucleotides: TGTGCCAGCAGCACCTCCTTGGACAGGGCTGAGACCCAGTACTTC. This gives the protein CASSTSLDRAETQYF.

The rearrangement links TRBV13 to TRBJ2-1; 9 nucleotides match TRBD2. Trimming cost V 6 bases and J 4 bases; bases outside gene matches: 7. Germline lookup yields CDR1 PRHDT and CDR2 FYEKMQ (reference sequence). There are 15 residues in the CDR3. CDR3: CASSQRGALYNEQFF. CDR3 DNA sequence: TGTGCCAGCAGTCAGCGGGGGGCCCTATACAATGAGCAGTTCTTC.

This rearrangement joins TRBV6-5 to TRBJ1-1; 11 positions agree with TRBD1. Trimming removed 7 bases from V and 6 bases from J; junction bases left unmatched: 4. The germline V gene has CDR1 MNHEY and CDR2 SVGAGI. The CDR3 loop spans 13 amino acids. For the CDR3, the DNA is TGTGCCAGCAAGGGGACAGGGGGATCTGAAGCTTTCTTT. This translates into CASKGTGGSEAFF.

Comments on this clone: The same CDR3 is also encoded by other DNA sequences in this sample. The genes are TRBV19 and TRBJ2-7, with D perhaps matching TRBD1 (6 bases). Germline CDR1 and CDR2: LNHDA and SQIVND (reference sequence). Trimming removed 3 bases from V and 0 bases from J, with 9 bases in between. The CDR3 is 14 amino acids. The CDR3 sequence: CASSIRQDSYEQYF. CDR3 DNA: TGTGCCAGTAGTATTCGACAGGACTCCTACGAGCAGTACTTC.

This clone has just one count. This chain's CDR3 is CASSPLDKTYEQYF. The CDR3 DNA sequence: TGTGCCAGCAGTCCCCTCGACAAGACCTACGAGCAGTACTTC. The rearrangement uses TRBV28 and TRBJ2-7; no firm D call. V was clipped by 5 bases and J by 2 bases, with 13 bases between them. This CDR3 region has 14 residues. Germline V gene sequence: CDR1 MDHEN, CDR2 SYDVKM.

About this clone: Within the sample, other DNA sequences also encode this same CDR3. The chain carries TRBV6-5 and TRBJ2-7, with 7 positions matching TRBD1. There are 13 residues in the CDR3. Germline trimming cut 4 bases from V and 2 bases from J; bases unmatched to any gene: 2. Germline V gene sequence: CDR1 MNHEY, CDR2 SVGAGI. The CDR3 nucleotides are TGTGCCAGCAGTTCGGGACAGACCTACGAGCAGTACTTC. Its translation is CASSSGQTYEQYF.

The J gene is TRBJ2-7, the V gene TRBV5-1; tentatively, D is TRBD1 (6 bases). CDR3 length: 15 amino acids. Trimming took 0 bases from V and 4 from J, leaving 14 bases between them. Germline lookup yields CDR1 SGHRS and CDR2 YFSETQ. The CDR3 reads CASSLEGTSPYEQYF. The CDR3 DNA reads TGCGCCAGCAGCTTGGAGGGGACATCTCCTTACGAGCAGTACTTC.

The genes are TRBV27 and TRBJ2-3, with 7 bases fitting TRBD1. The CDR3 has 17 residues. Per germline, CDR1 MNHEY and CDR2 SMNVEV (reference sequence). Trimming took 5 bases from V and 0 from J; bases not matched to a gene: 11. As DNA, the CDR3 is TGTGCCAGCAGTCTGCTTTCCGGGACAGCTAGCACAGATACGCAGTATTTT. Protein: CASSLLSGTASTDTQYF.

This chain uses TRBV5-1 with TRBJ2-1; D is unresolved. The CDR3 is 15 amino acids. The V end lost 4 bases, the J end lost 8 bases, and 19 bases lay between the germline ends. Germline V CDR1 and CDR2: SGHRS, YFSETQ. Here the CDR3 DNA reads TGCGCCAGCAGCGTTACTGACTCTAGAGGCCATGAGCAGTTCTTC. It encodes CASSVTDSRGHEQFF.

The chain uses TRBV27 and TRBJ2-7; D is perhaps TRBD1 (5 bases). The CDR3 runs 12 residues. Germline values: CDR1 MNHEY, CDR2 SMNVEV (reference sequence). Trimming stripped 8 bases from V and 4 bases from J, with 12 bases between. CDR3 DNA: TGTGCCAGCGGAGTGGACATTTACGAGCAGTACTTC. Its protein product is CASGVDIYEQYF.

The chain uses TRBV18 and TRBJ2-1, with 9 nucleotides matching TRBD2. V lost 3 bases, J lost 5 bases, and 11 bases stayed unmatched. The CDR3 sequence is 17 residues long. Germline-derived CDR1 and CDR2 are KGHSH and LQKENI. CDR3 sequence reads: CASSPLVSSGDDNEQFF. In nucleotides, the CDR3 is TGTGCCAGCTCACCTCTGGTCTCTAGCGGGGACGACAATGAGCAGTTCTTC.

The CDR3 spells CASSLLGQGVEKLFF. CDR3 DNA sequence: TGTGCCAGCAGCTTACTGGGCCAGGGGGTTGAAAAACTGTTTTTT. The chain employs TRBV7-9 and TRBJ1-4, with 7 nucleotides matching TRBD1. There are 15 residues in the CDR3. Germline loops: CDR1 SEHNR, CDR2 FQNEAQ (reference sequence). V was clipped by 2 bases and J by 7 bases; unmatched bases: 7.

Concerning this clone itself: A far bigger clonotype differs at one base, so this is likely a read error. The same CDR3 is also encoded by other DNA sequences in this sample. The CDR3: CASSLAGGPGTGELFF. In DNA, the CDR3 is TGTGCCAGCAGTTTAGCGGGGGGCCCGGGCACCGGGGAGCTGTTTTTT. The chain uses TRBV27 and TRBJ2-2; the match to TRBD2 covers 8 bases. After removal of 2 bases from V and 4 bases from J, the junction contained 6 bases not matched to a gene. The CDR3 length is 16 residues. Germline CDR1 and CDR2: MNHEY and SMNVEV (reference sequence).

CDR3 loop: CASNVGHSNQPQHF. The CDR3 DNA is TGTGCCAGCAATGTGGGGCATAGCAATCAGCCCCAGCATTTT. The chain links TRBV28 to TRBJ1-5, with D possibly TRBD1 on 5 matching bases. Germline values: CDR1 MDHEN, CDR2 SYDVKM. This CDR3 contains 14 residues. Trimming pared 7 bases from V and 0 bases from J, leaving 10 bases between.

This chain joins TRBV4-1 and TRBJ2-7, with 7 bases lining up with TRBD1. V was pared by 4 bases and J by 2 bases, with 8 bases of the junction left unmatched. CDR1 is MGHRA and CDR2 is YSYEKL in the germline V gene. This CDR3 is 15 amino acids long. In nucleotides, the CDR3 is TGCGCCAGCAGCCCGTTATCCGGGACAGCCTACGAGCAGTACTTC. Its protein is CASSPLSGTAYEQYF.

V and J are TRBV6-1 and TRBJ2-3; 7 positions match TRBD2. Germline values: CDR1 MNHNS, CDR2 SASEGT. This CDR3 contains 15 residues. After removal of 3 bases from V and 0 bases from J, the junction contained 3 bases not matched to a gene. The CDR3 bases are TGTGCCAGCAGTGATCCAGCGGGGAGCACAGATACGCAGTATTTT. It yields the protein CASSDPAGSTDTQYF.

The V gene is TRBV6-1, the J gene TRBJ1-2; D unresolved. The V end was cut by 6 bases, the J end by 5 bases, with 10 bases between. Looked up from germline, CDR1 is MNHNS and CDR2 is SASEGT. This CDR3 has 12 amino acids. The CDR3 DNA sequence: TGTGCCAGCAGCGAGATGGGATATGGCTACACCTTC. Translated, it gives CASSEMGYGYTF.

The chain is built from TRBV30 and TRBJ2-5, with D maybe TRBD1 (6 bases). This CDR3 comprises 15 residues. Germline values: CDR1 GTSNPN, CDR2 SVGIG (reference sequence). Deletions cut 2 bases from V and 5 bases from J, with 18 bases between. The CDR3 DNA sequence: TGTGCCTGGAGTCCCCCGGGACACTCATTCGAGACCCAGTACTTC. Translating it yields CAWSPPGHSFETQYF.

This CDR3 is CASSPGQGAVTFF. CDR3 DNA sequence: TGTGCCAGCAGCCCCGGACAGGGGGCGGTAACTTTCTTT. V gene TRBV9 combines with J gene TRBJ1-1; TRBD1 matches at 11 bases. Germline loops: CDR1 SGDLS, CDR2 YYNGEE. The CDR3 is 13 residues long. Trimming at V came to 4 bases and at J to 12 bases, leaving 8 bases not matched to a gene.